Given below is one T cell receptor beta chain in context. No antigen is known for it. These data belong to a study of T-cell reconstitution after alpha-beta-depleted transplantation in children. CDR3 size: 16 residues. The V and J ends lost 2 bases and 4 bases, in that order; junction bases with no gene match: 8. Germline V CDR1 and CDR2: SGDLS, YYNGEE. The TCRbeta library was prepared with unique molecular identifiers. TCRdb re-analysed the PCR reads in MiXCR, keeping a single row per CDR3 protein. The sample gives hundreds of thousands of distinct CDR3 sequences, 6.5% to 9% of which show up once; approximately 9.6% is in the top ten. Study outcomes and limitations: After one year, T-cell counts and TCRbeta diversity mostly came from new T cells. Elevated TCRbeta diversity at day 60 was traced, in some patients, to surviving recipient T cells and thymic progenitors. The origin of alpha-beta T cells about two months after transplant was reportedly several hundred expanded graft clones.

V usage is TRBV9 and J usage is TRBJ2-3, with 9 nucleotides matching TRBD2. The source was peripheral blood, collected 360 days after TCRalphabeta/CD19-depleted stem cell transplant. This receptor was identified in a female patient aged 2-15 years who had a stem cell transplant for Fanconi anemia, so the T cells may come from the graft donor. CDR3 loop: CASSVLSSGASDTQYF. The CDR3 DNA follows: TGTGCCAGCAGCGTTCTGTCTAGCGGGGCCTCAGATACGCAGTATTTT.